Listed below are T cell receptor beta chains from one sample, sequenced in a study of persistence of HIV-infected CD4 T cells. Here immunoSEQ multiplex PCR was the method, and the copy in TCRdb shows in-frame clones only, minus some. Of 30,000 to 40,000 clones in the sample, roughly four fifths were seen once. These TCRs are of unknown antigen specificity. Sequencing used CD4+ T cells sorted from PBMCs after approximately 19-hour stimulation, obtained from a patient who received antiretroviral therapy. The receptors shown here come from an adult woman with HIV who was CMV-seropositive. Both conserved end residues are trimmed from each CDR3.

J | V | CDR3
TRBJ1-5 | TRBV4-1 | ASSQDGTAGNQPQH
TRBJ2-7 | TRBV7-2 | ASSPGSLSYEQY
TRBJ1-2 | TRBV29-1 | SVVASGDNYGYT
TRBJ2-7 | TRBV2 | ASTDRVNTYAYEQY
TRBJ2-7 | TRBV7-8 | ASSLPGGEQY
TRBJ2-5 | TRBV7-3 | ASSPRGGTEETQY
TRBJ2-2 | TRBV25-1 | ASGGAANGELF
TRBJ1-4 | TRBV6-5 | ASSYSKRDNNEKLF
TRBJ2-3 | TRBV19 | ASSRVGPTDTQY
TRBJ1-3 | TRBV24-1 | ATSEVRKFSGNTIY
TRBJ2-2 | TRBV9 | ASSVEGQNTGELF
TRBJ2-7 | TRBV6-6 | ASTPSGVRSYEQY
TRBJ1-2 | TRBV27 | ASSRSGTGGANYGYT
TRBJ2-5 | TRBV6-5 | ASRRDSAQETQY
TRBJ2-7 | TRBV11-3 | ASSLGGSREQY
TRBJ1-4 | TRBV3-1/TRBV3-2 | ASSHSWRQGTNEKLF
TRBJ2-5 | TRBV7-2 | ASSLWSWTGRNQETQY
TRBJ2-5 | TRBV18 | ASSYNPTGQGSETQY
TRBJ2-2 | TRBV7-3 | ASSPLTGELF
TRBJ2-7 | TRBV7-9 | ASSSTSGTGRKQY
TRBJ2-3 | TRBV7-8 | ASSPNADTQY
TRBJ2-1 | TRBV6-5 | ASSTGTVNEQF